This T cell receptor (beta chain) was identified during a study of shared clonotypes between healthy human individuals. Study background: For every donor, three CD4 naive, three CD4 memory, two CD8 naive and one CD8 memory plates were used.

A 200 ng quantity of DNA, 30,000 to 35,000 T cell genomes, went into the sorted-subset replicate PCRs. Here immunoSEQ multiplex PCR was the method, and the copy in TCRdb shows in-frame clones only, minus some. The sample holds about 960,000 clones, approximately 76% seen once. V lost 2 bases and J lost 0, with 5 bases in between. This CDR3 contains 15 residues. CDR1 KGHSH and CDR2 LQKENI come from the germline V gene. What was sequenced was memory CD4+ T cells sorted from blood. Subset given: CD45RA-negative fraction. The gene calls are TRBV18 and TRBJ1-6; no clear D gene. The receptor's source is a young man in good health. The CDR3 loop is CASSPTRSYNSPLHF. For the CDR3, the DNA is TGTGCCAGCTCACCAACACGCTCCTATAATTCACCCCTCCACTTT.